This T cell receptor beta chain was sequenced for a study of neurological immune-mediated disorders (dated by TCRdb to the late 2010s). Study-level background: Peripheral blood TCR-beta repertoires from patients with HTLV-I-associated myelopathy (HAM/TSP), patients with multiple sclerosis, and healthy controls were compared in the study using UMI-based sequencing. Of the approximately 66 subjects in the cohort, some 14 were HAM/TSP patients, about 34 were multiple sclerosis patients, and some 20 were healthy controls. Longitudinal samples, technical triplicates and paired sorted CD4+ and CD8+ T-cell subsets, alongside PBMC samples, were included among the approximately 98 TCR-beta libraries. The study at large found these results: The highest TCR clonal expansion was observed in HAM/TSP patients, whereas the lowest was observed in MS patients, even when compared with healthy controls. No identical CDR3 amino acid sequences were shared among expanded clones across subjects, suggesting private TCR-beta repertoires in all groups.

The cysteine opens and the phenylalanine closes a CDR3 of 16 amino acids. Only the CDR3 region is kept as DNA, spanning 48 bases read in frame from base 1. CDR1 and CDR2 are drawn from the germline V gene: MGHRA, YSYEKL. A distance of 17 bases separates the germline ends of V and J, which lose 4 bases and 4 bases respectively. cDNA was synthesized by template-switch 5'RACE using a primer carrying a 10-nucleotide random unique molecular identifier by which each TCR transcript was tagged. Every sequencing run covered 15-18 subjects and yielded more than 180 million TCR-beta sequences. The RNeasy kit was used for extraction of total RNA. The KAPA Real-time Library Amplification kit was used to amplify TCR-beta VDJ regions with primers for the TCR constant region and the 5'RACE anchor. A first PCR added sample indexes and Illumina adaptors, and a second PCR then raised library yield. The roughly 650 bp TCR product was size-selected on a 2% E-gel SizeSelection system after Ampure bead purification. Before pooling, libraries had their quality checked on a Bioanalyzer, their concentration measured with Qubit, and their quantity determined with the Kapa Library Quantification kit. An Illumina HiSeq 2500 sequenced the libraries paired-end 2 x 150 bp. To increase sequence diversity, roughly 24-32% phiX was spiked into each library pool. The source study handled its data this way. Quality-filtered reads were processed with the UMI-based MiGEC pipeline, which removed over 75% of raw TCR sequences during error correction. VDJ genes were aligned to IMGT germline references, and each clonotype was defined by a unique CDR3 amino acid sequence together with V-J genes. Clonal expansion, Shannon diversity and CDR3 relatedness were evaluated with VDJtools (CalcPairwiseDistances, ClusterSamples), while phylogenetic trees were built in CLCbio workbench. Clones with at least 8 unique UMIs were defined as expanded, with this threshold being based on coefficient-of-variation modelling across technical triplicates. TCRdb trimmed public reads at Q25 via fastp, called clones via MiXCR and kept in-frame beta chains. Every distinct CDR3 protein forms one entry, paired with its most common genes and DNA. These V and J calls rely on TCRdb rather than the paper's analysis. The sample records 40,000 to 55,000 distinct CDR3 sequences, 9% to 12% of which are singletons. The leading ten clones occupy 21% of the sample.

This clonotype was counted ten times or more. There is no known antigen for this receptor. Qualities for individual bases were not recorded, and no much larger clone is one base off. For unsorted PBMC libraries, 2 million PBMCs were used after storage in RNAlater at -80 degrees C until RNA extraction. Peripheral blood underwent Ficoll-Hypaque density gradient centrifugation to isolate PBMCs, which were then cryopreserved in liquid nitrogen. Recombination linked TRBV4-1 to TRBJ2-1, with no confident D gene call. This sequence originates from a woman in her forties with HTLV-1-associated myelopathy (HAM/TSP). Sample: PBMCs. The nucleotide sequence is TGCGCCAGCAGCCGCCTCCCAAAGGCAGTTTACAATGAGCAGTTCTTC. The encoded protein is CASSRLPKAVYNEQFF.